A single sample is the source of the 9 T cell receptor beta chains below, sequenced in a study of blood T cell repertoires in COVID-19 (dated by TCRdb to about 2020). Libraries were built with the immunoSEQ multiplex PCR assay. TCRdb obtained this table from immuneACCESS and retained in-frame rearrangements with V and J assigned. These tables miss some clones; where compared with another copy, unresolved V genes account for less than half of the shortfall, and the remainder is unexplained. The table for this sample lists more than 300,000 clones; roughly nine tenths of them were counted only once. The ten top clones hold 0.86% of the sample. Sequenced sample: PBMCs or T cells enriched from blood (not recorded which). The receptors were sampled from a woman aged 40-49 years who had been exposed to COVID-19.

The V gene is TRBV18, the J gene TRBJ1-5; tentative D call: TRBD1 (6 bases). Per the germline V gene, CDR1 is KGHSH and CDR2 is LQKENI. The CDR3 loop spans 17 amino acids. Trimming removed 1 base from V and 9 bases from J, with 22 bases in between. CDR3 in DNA: TGTGCCAGCTCACCACAGGGGACAAGGGGGAACCGGGGGCCCCAGCATTTT. It specifies CASSPQGTRGNRGPQHF.

This chain uses TRBV27 with TRBJ1-2; tentatively, D is TRBD1 (5 bases). Germline CDR1 reads MNHEY; CDR2 reads SMNVEV (reference sequence). V was cut by 2 bases and J by 6 bases, with 10 bases left in between. The CDR3 loop spans 13 amino acids. The CDR3 loop reads CASSLNRLNGYTF. DNA of the CDR3: TGTGCCAGCAGTTTAAACAGGCTCAATGGCTACACCTTC.

This rearrangement joins TRBV29-1 to TRBJ1-2, with 9 positions matching TRBD1. V shed 5 bases and J 8 bases; nucleotides not matched to a gene: 6. Germline values: CDR1 SQVTM, CDR2 ANQGSEA. The CDR3 has 12 residues. CDR3 amino acids: CSVSTGGGGYTF. The DNA of the CDR3 is TGCAGCGTTTCAACAGGGGGCGGGGGCTACACCTTC.

The rearrangement joins TRBV5-1 to TRBJ2-2; 8 bases map to TRBD1. Germline-derived CDR1 and CDR2 are SGHRS and YFSETQ. Trimming at V came to 3 bases and at J to 6 bases, leaving 4 bases not matched to a gene. This CDR3 region has 14 residues. CDR3 region: CASSWTGQAGELFF. The CDR3 region has the DNA TGCGCCAGCAGCTGGACAGGGCAGGCCGGGGAGCTGTTTTTT.

V gene TRBV18 combines with J gene TRBJ1-2; D is unclear. CDR1 and CDR2 from the germline V gene are KGHSH and LQKENI. Trimming took off 3 bases at V and 0 bases at J, with 11 bases between the two ends. The CDR3 runs to 15 residues. The CDR3 loop is CASSPPRGTNYGYTF. The CDR3 nucleotides read TGTGCCAGCTCACCCCCCCGCGGGACTAACTATGGCTACACCTTC.

The chain is built from TRBV19 and TRBJ1-5, with a possible D match to TRBD1 (6 bases). This CDR3 contains 16 residues. Trimming removed 3 bases at V and 0 bases at J, with 12 bases between. Germline CDR1 reads LNHDA; CDR2 reads SQIVND (reference sequence). The chain's CDR3 is CASSILRTVSNQPQHF. CDR3 DNA: TGTGCCAGTAGTATCCTACGGACAGTTAGCAATCAGCCCCAGCATTTT.

CDR3 sequence reads: CSASSSGRSLNTQYF. DNA of the CDR3: TGCAGTGCTAGTTCTAGCGGGAGGTCTCTAAATACGCAGTATTTT. V and J are TRBV20-1 and TRBJ2-3, with TRBD2 matching over 11 bases. CDR3 length: 15 amino acids. V dropped 3 bases and J dropped 7; count of bases not matched to a gene: 9. CDR1 DFQATT and CDR2 SNEGSKA come from the germline V gene (reference sequence).

This sequence joins TRBV6-1 and TRBJ1-1, with a tentative D call TRBD1 (6 bases). The CDR3 has 13 amino acids. V shed 2 bases and J shed 5 bases, with 9 bases lying between them. Germline V gene sequence: CDR1 MNHNS, CDR2 SASEGT. The CDR3 DNA sequence: TGTGCCAGCAGTGAAACAGGGATTACTGAAGCTTTCTTT. Amino acid sequence: CASSETGITEAFF.

The chain links TRBV6-6 to TRBJ2-5; D is possibly TRBD1 (5 bases). The CDR3 covers 14 residues. The germline gives CDR1 MNHNY, CDR2 SVGAGI (reference sequence). Trimming cost V 6 bases and J 0 bases, with 11 bases left between them. CDR3 nucleotides: TGTGCCAGCAGAACTCAGACAGACCAAGAGACCCAGTACTTC. It codes for CASRTQTDQETQYF.